This TCR beta chain was recovered during a study of regulatory T cells in long-lasting Graves disease. Construction of TCR beta libraries relied on iRepertoire HTBI primers and on Arm-PCR targeting CDR3 regions. TCRdb recomputed calls from the multiplex PCR reads with MiXCR, one row per CDR3 protein. This table has hundreds of thousands of distinct CDR3 sequences, about 16% appearing once. As to time point: newly diagnosed GD, antithyroid drugs for less than 3 months. RNA from PBMCs was the source of the TCR library. This clonotype was counted many times. The same specimen was also included in a second study, on T cells in Graves' hyperthyroidism and ophthalmopathy.

The sequences come from peripheral blood mononuclear cells (PBMCs), collected at new diagnosis, from a patient treated with antithyroid drugs. This clonotype originated in a woman aged 30 to 39 with Graves disease.

CDR3: CAISEWGSPSEQYF. The CDR3 DNA reads as TGTGCCATCAGTGAGTGGGGCAGCCCATCCGAGCAGTACTTC. This sequence joins TRBV10-3 and TRBJ2-7; TRBD1 might be the D (5 bases). The V gene lost 1 base and the J gene lost 6 bases, with 13 bases spanning the gap. The V gene's germline CDR1 is ENHRY and CDR2 SYGVKD. This CDR3 spans 14 amino acids.